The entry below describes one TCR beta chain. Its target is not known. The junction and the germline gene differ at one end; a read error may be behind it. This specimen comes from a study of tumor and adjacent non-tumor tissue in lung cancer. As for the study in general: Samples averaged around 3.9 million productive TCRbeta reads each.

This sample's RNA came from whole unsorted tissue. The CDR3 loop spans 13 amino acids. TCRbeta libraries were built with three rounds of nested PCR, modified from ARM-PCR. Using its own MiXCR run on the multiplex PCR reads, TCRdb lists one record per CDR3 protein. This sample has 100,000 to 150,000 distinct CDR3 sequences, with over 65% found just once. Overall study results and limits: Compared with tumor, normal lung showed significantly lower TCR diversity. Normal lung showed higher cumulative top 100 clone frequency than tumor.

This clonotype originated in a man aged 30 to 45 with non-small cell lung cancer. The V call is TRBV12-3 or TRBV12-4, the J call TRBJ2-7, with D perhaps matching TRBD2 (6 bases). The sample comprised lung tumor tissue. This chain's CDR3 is CASSFGGANERYF. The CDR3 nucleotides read TGTGCCAGTAGTTTTGGCGGGGCAAACGAGCGGTACTTC.